This TCR beta chain was retrieved from a study of OX40 agonist ivuxolimab in advanced cancers. Background on the study: A male proportion of about 84% was recorded, with mean age about 54 years and range roughly 20 to 85. Prior anti-PD-1, anti-PD-L1 or anti-CTLA-4 therapy was allowed; around 40% had some. Three partial responders included one hepatocellular carcinoma patient and two cutaneous melanoma patients.

The CDR3 contains 15 residues. The germline CDR1 and CDR2 sequences are LNHDA and SQIVND (reference sequence). V shed 2 bases and J shed 3 bases, with 11 bases lying between them. Concerning this clone: Its antigen is as yet unknown.

General study findings and limits: At 0.1 to 3.0 mg/kg and by week 6, clonal expansion occurred in CD4+ and CD8+ blood T cells.

Profiling relied on immunoSEQ multiplex PCR, and the TCRdb table lists in-frame clones only, not all of them. Among approximately 25,000 clones listed, approximately 86% were seen once. Here the sequenced sample was CD4+ or CD8+ T cells sorted from blood, taken in a trial of the OX40 agonist ivuxolimab. The clonotype comes from an adult with an advanced solid tumor such as melanoma, head and neck, liver or kidney cancer. This chain joins TRBV19 and TRBJ2-1; weak D call: TRBD1 (5 bases). The CDR3 DNA reads TGTGCCAGTAGTATAAGTATAGACAGCTACAATGAGCAGTTCTTC. It yields the protein CASSISIDSYNEQFF.